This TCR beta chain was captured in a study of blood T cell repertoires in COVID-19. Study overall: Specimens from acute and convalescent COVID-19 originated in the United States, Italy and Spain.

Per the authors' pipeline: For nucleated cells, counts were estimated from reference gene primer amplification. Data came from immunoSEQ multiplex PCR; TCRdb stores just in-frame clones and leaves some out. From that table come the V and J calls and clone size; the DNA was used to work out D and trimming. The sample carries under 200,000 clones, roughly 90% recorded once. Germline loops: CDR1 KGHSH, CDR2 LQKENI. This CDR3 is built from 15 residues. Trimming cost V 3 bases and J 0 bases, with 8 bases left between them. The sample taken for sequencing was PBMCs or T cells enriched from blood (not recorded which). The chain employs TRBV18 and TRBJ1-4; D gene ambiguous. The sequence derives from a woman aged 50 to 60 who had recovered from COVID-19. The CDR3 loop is CASSPAVTTNEKLFF. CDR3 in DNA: TGTGCCAGCTCACCCGCAGTTACAACTAATGAAAAACTGTTTTTT.